This T cell receptor beta chain was identified in a study of blood T cell repertoires in COVID-19 (dated by TCRdb to about 2020). For context, the study as a whole: Samples covering the acute and convalescent phases of COVID-19 were provided by collaborators in the United States, Italy and Spain. The material from the prospective study consisted of cDNA or gDNA derived from T cells, B-cell-depleted T cells, or PBMCs. The dataset comprised deeply sampled blood TCRbeta repertoires from subjects exposed to, actively infected with, or recovered from COVID-19. The repertoires were released in a freely available public database meant as a resource for research on the immune response to SARS-CoV-2. The samples were drawn from two sources: the first 160 participants of the ongoing ImmuneRACE study, and 1,200 or so subjects contributed by 6 global collaborators. Sample metadata almost always included a de-identified subject ID, COVID-19 status, age in years and sex. Where HLA class I and class II types were available, the types were taken from metadata supplied by the sample provider, not from assay-based typing. Overall study outcomes, separate from this receptor: Clinical and demographic metadata were provided uncurated, with the amount varying by source and participant.

The CDR3 has 15 amino acids, counting the end cysteine and phenylalanine. Of the read, only the CDR3 DNA is kept; its 45 bases are in frame from base 1. The germline V gene encodes CDR1 SGHRS and CDR2 YFSETQ. The germline ends are 11 bases apart after V is trimmed by 0 bases and J by 4 bases. Notes on this clone: Its binding antigen is unknown. No much larger clone exists at a distance of one base, and base qualities are not known.

TCRbeta CDR3 regions were amplified from genomic DNA by means of the immunoSEQ Assay, a bias-controlled multiplex PCR. Per the authors' processing: Within the assay, amplification of reference gene primers was used to estimate how many nucleated cells each sample contained. To quantify the absolute abundance of each unique TCRbeta CDR3 rearrangement, sequence reads were collapsed and filtered. For each sample, productive Simpson clonality was calculated by taking the square root of Simpson's diversity index across productive rearrangements. In TCRdb, the immuneACCESS table is reduced to in-frame sequences with V and J assigned. These tables do not hold every clone; where another copy was compared, an unresolved V gene accounts for under half, and the others remain unexplained. V, J and clone size were drawn from that table, and D and trimming were deduced from the DNA. This sample gives over 250,000 clones in total; 87% of them show up just once. Of the sample, about 1.4% is held by the ten largest clones.

A second Seattle source provided samples from volunteer blood donors who had recovered from COVID-19. Each collaborating institution followed its own protocols to collect whole blood in K2EDTA tubes. Collaborator samples were shipped for TCRbeta analysis as frozen whole blood, isolated PBMCs, or DNA extracted from either sample type. The chain was built from TRBV5-1 and TRBJ1-3, and TRBD1 may be the D gene, going by 6 matching bases. This sequence was found in a woman aged 40 to 50 who had recovered from COVID-19. The material sequenced was peripheral blood. The CDR3 is CASSLDRASGNTIYF. The nucleotide sequence is TGCGCCAGCAGCTTGGACAGGGCTTCAGGAAACACCATATATTTT.